The rows below give T cell receptor beta chains drawn from one sample of a study of blood T cell repertoires in COVID-19. TCRdb keeps only in-frame clones here, not all; method: immunoSEQ multiplex PCR. The sample yields roughly 150,000 clones, more than 75% seen once. Sequencing was carried out using peripheral blood. These receptors all come from a man aged 60 to 69 who had recovered from COVID-19. Each CDR3 is given with its conserved first and last residue. A D gene is named only where the DNA matches it firmly. Only part of the rows carry a size: once, few, many, or a class if the clone is expanded.

j_call v_call clone_size d_call cdr3_aa cdr3_nt
TRBJ1-4 TRBV28 . . CASSPPALEKLFF TGTGCCAGCAGTCCACCCGCCCTAGAAAAACTGTTTTTT
TRBJ2-2 TRBV7-6 . TRBD2 CASSLVRGGANGELFF TGTGCCAGCAGCTTAGTCCGCGGGGGGGCGAACGGGGAGCTGTTTTTT
TRBJ2-7 TRBV28 few . CASSLFGDWDTFYEQYF TGTGCCAGCAGTTTATTTGGCGATTGGGACACCTTCTACGAGCAGTACTTC
TRBJ2-1 TRBV10-3 . TRBD2 CAISPPTSGANEQFF TGTGCCATCAGTCCACCGACTAGCGGAGCAAATGAGCAGTTCTTC
TRBJ1-4 TRBV11-2 few . CASSADRWNEKLFF TGTGCCAGCAGCGCTGACAGGTGGAATGAAAAACTGTTTTTT
TRBJ2-1 TRBV19 . . CASSMTTHNEQFF TGTGCCAGTAGTATGACTACCCACAATGAGCAGTTCTTC
TRBJ1-1 TRBV29-1 few . CSAKPMTGNTEAFF TGCAGCGCAAAACCGATGACAGGGAACACTGAAGCTTTCTTT
TRBJ2-1 TRBV19 . . CASSKTGSSYNEQFF TGTGCCAGTAGTAAGACAGGTAGCTCCTACAATGAGCAGTTCTTC
TRBJ1-1 TRBV6-4 . . CASRKEQGFTEAFF TGTGCCAGCAGAAAGGAACAGGGATTTACTGAAGCTTTCTTT
TRBJ2-2 TRBV12-3/TRBV12-4 many . CASSLGTGELFF TGTGCCAGCAGTTTAGGGACAGGGGAGCTGTTTTTT
TRBJ2-1 TRBV4-2 . TRBD2 CASSQGSSGRHYNEQFF TGTGCCAGCAGCCAAGGGTCGAGCGGGAGGCACTACAATGAGCAGTTCTTC
TRBJ1-2 TRBV4-1 once . CASSQVGQRESGYTF TGCGCCAGCAGCCAAGTTGGACAGCGAGAATCGGGCTACACCTTC
TRBJ1-1 TRBV7-2 . TRBD1 CASSLVGQGNEAFF TGTGCCAGCAGCTTAGTTGGACAGGGGAATGAAGCTTTCTTT
TRBJ1-1 TRBV21-1 . . CASSKRGRTEAFF TGTGCCAGCAGCAAGCGGGGGAGGACTGAAGCTTTCTTT
TRBJ2-1 TRBV5-1 . . CASSLQTAGNEQFF TGCGCCAGCAGCTTGCAAACAGCTGGGAATGAGCAGTTCTTC
TRBJ1-2 TRBV2 . TRBD1 CASSEMNRGGYTF TGTGCCAGCAGTGAAATGAACAGGGGCGGCTACACCTTC
TRBJ1-2 TRBV28 . . CASSLQALYGYTF TGTGCCAGCAGTTTACAAGCTCTCTATGGCTACACCTTC
TRBJ2-7 TRBV7-9 . TRBD2 CASSPQIGRGSSYEQYF TGTGCCAGCAGCCCCCAGATCGGGCGGGGGAGCTCCTACGAGCAGTACTTC
TRBJ2-7 TRBV28 few . CASSQTGTFYYEQYF TGTGCCAGCAGTCAAACCGGGACATTTTACTACGAGCAGTACTTC
TRBJ2-7 TRBV28 . . CASSRQGLPYEQYF TGTGCCAGCAGTCGTCAGGGGCTTCCCTACGAGCAGTACTTC
TRBJ1-1 TRBV7-3 . . CASSLSGPNTEAFF TGTGCCAGCAGCTTAAGCGGGCCGAACACTGAAGCTTTCTTT
TRBJ2-1 TRBV11-2 . . CASSRSGRSYNEQFF TGTGCCAGCAGCCGAAGCGGGCGCTCCTACAATGAGCAGTTCTTC
TRBJ2-1 TRBV7-2 . TRBD2 CASRYSGTSEYNNEQFF TGTGCCAGCAGGTATTCGGGGACTAGCGAATACAACAATGAGCAGTTCTTC
TRBJ2-4 TRBV28 . . CASSLQGTIAKNIQYF TGTGCCAGCAGTTTACAGGGAACAATAGCCAAAAACATTCAGTACTTC
TRBJ1-1 TRBV11-2 . . CASSLGRGEAFF TGTGCCAGCAGCTTAGGCCGGGGTGAAGCTTTCTTT
TRBJ1-2 TRBV5-1 few . CASSGAARFYGYTF TGCGCCAGCAGCGGGGCAGCAAGATTTTATGGCTACACCTTC
TRBJ1-3 TRBV11-2 few . CASSFALGSGNTIYF TGTGCCAGCAGCTTCGCGCTCGGCTCTGGAAACACCATATATTTT
TRBJ2-1 TRBV29-1 . TRBD2 CSVAPSASGGYNEQFF TGCAGCGTTGCCCCCTCCGCTAGCGGGGGATACAATGAGCAGTTCTTC
TRBJ2-3 TRBV29-1 . . CSVKPASSTDTQYF TGCAGCGTTAAACCAGCGTCTAGCACAGATACGCAGTATTTT
TRBJ2-5 TRBV5-1 . . CASSLTGQYQETQYF TGCGCCAGCAGCTTGACAGGGCAGTACCAAGAGACCCAGTACTTC
TRBJ1-5 TRBV28 few . CASSPRLGGQPQHF TGTGCCAGCAGTCCAAGGTTGGGGGGTCAGCCCCAGCATTTT
TRBJ2-7 TRBV2 . . CASTGGYEQYF TGTGCCAGCACCGGAGGGTACGAGCAGTACTTC
TRBJ1-2 TRBV2 few . CASSDLGLGYTF TGTGCCAGCAGTGATTTGGGGCTTGGCTACACCTTC
TRBJ1-5 TRBV19 . . CASSMQIQGHQPQHF TGTGCCAGTAGTATGCAAATACAGGGTCATCAGCCCCAGCATTTT
TRBJ2-5 TRBV6-5 . . CASTGHPRGETQYF TGTGCCAGCACAGGGCACCCCAGGGGAGAGACCCAGTACTTC
TRBJ2-7 TRBV29-1 . TRBD1 CSVDGTGPSEQYF TGCAGCGTTGATGGGACAGGTCCCTCTGAGCAGTACTTC
TRBJ2-2 TRBV6-1 . TRBD2 CASSVGLAEHTGELFF TGTGCCAGCAGTGTGGGACTAGCGGAGCACACCGGGGAGCTGTTTTTT
TRBJ1-1 TRBV12-3/TRBV12-4 . . CASSFGTKAFF TGTGCCAGCAGTTTCGGGACAAAAGCTTTCTTT
TRBJ2-2 TRBV9 . TRBD2 CASTVGAGVTGELFF TGTGCCAGCACCGTAGGGGCGGGAGTCACCGGGGAGCTGTTTTTT
TRBJ2-7 TRBV6-2/TRBV6-3 . . CASSTTIPYEQYF TGTGCCAGCAGTACGACTATCCCCTACGAGCAGTACTTC
TRBJ2-1 TRBV25-1 . . CASSDPGLHNEQFF TGTGCCAGCAGTGATCCCGGACTTCACAATGAGCAGTTCTTC
TRBJ2-5 TRBV28 . . CASSSTQLVYQETQYF TGTGCCAGCAGTTCCACGCAATTAGTCTACCAAGAGACCCAGTACTTC
TRBJ1-3 TRBV5-1 . TRBD1 CASSLWGGGQALSGNTIYF TGCGCCAGCAGCTTGTGGGGTGGGGGACAGGCTCTCTCTGGAAACACCATATATTTT
TRBJ1-5 TRBV4-1 . . CASSQDDYSNQPQHF TGCGCCAGCAGCCAAGATGACTATAGCAATCAGCCCCAGCATTTT
TRBJ2-1 TRBV20-1 . . CTADTYNEQFF TGCACAGCGGATACCTACAATGAGCAGTTCTTC
TRBJ2-7 TRBV19 . . CASSISTGRYEQYF TGTGCCAGTAGTATTTCCACAGGGCGCTACGAGCAGTACTTC
TRBJ2-5 TRBV5-1 . TRBD1 CASSIGQGQETQYF TGCGCCAGCAGCATCGGACAGGGCCAAGAGACCCAGTACTTC
TRBJ1-5 TRBV5-1 . TRBD1 CASSWSGQAYQPQHF TGCGCCAGCAGCTGGAGTGGACAGGCTTATCAGCCCCAGCATTTT
TRBJ2-6 TRBV4-1 once . CASSQVPGSGANVLTF TGCGCCAGCAGCCAAGTTCCGGGATCTGGGGCCAACGTCCTGACTTTC
TRBJ2-3 TRBV6-2/TRBV6-3 . . CASSPILRGAYF TGTGCCAGCAGCCCTATTCTTCGGGGGGCGTATTTT
TRBJ2-5 TRBV19 . . CASSYRGKETQYF TGTGCCAGTAGTTATCGAGGCAAGGAGACCCAGTACTTC
TRBJ1-4 TRBV14 few TRBD1 CASSPRRGFPFF TGTGCCAGCAGCCCCCGCAGGGGGTTTCCGTTTTTT
TRBJ1-2 TRBV6-5 . TRBD1 CASSLQRTGYGYTF TGTGCCAGCAGCCTACAACGGACAGGCTATGGCTACACCTTC
TRBJ2-1 TRBV4-3 . TRBD2 CASSGGLAGEEQFF TGCGCCAGCAGCGGGGGACTAGCGGGAGAAGAGCAGTTCTTC
TRBJ1-1 TRBV19 many TRBD1 CASSRQGMNTEAFF TGTGCCAGTAGTAGACAGGGGATGAACACTGAAGCTTTCTTT
TRBJ1-2 TRBV5-1 . TRBD1 CASSTGQGSYGYTF TGCGCCAGCAGCACGGGACAGGGCAGCTATGGCTACACCTTC
TRBJ2-5 TRBV11-2 . TRBD1 CASSLRQGSETQYF TGTGCCAGCAGCTTAAGACAGGGCTCAGAGACCCAGTACTTC
TRBJ2-7 TRBV10-3 . . CAISPRGTGDEQYF TGTGCCATCAGTCCGAGGGGCACGGGGGACGAGCAGTACTTC
TRBJ2-5 TRBV4-3 . TRBD1 CASSQGGRGTGSETQYF TGCGCCAGCAGCCAAGGGGGAAGGGGGACAGGGAGTGAGACCCAGTACTTC